These 10 T cell receptor beta chains were all obtained from the same sample, sequenced in a study of prognosis after radiotherapy for stage I lung cancer. Amplification of the TCR beta CDR3 (from genomic DNA) was done by two-round multiplex PCR. The first PCR round targeted every TRBV and TRBJ gene with specific primers. TCRdb called the multiplex PCR reads again in MiXCR, with one record for every CDR3 protein. The sample comprises roughly 11,000 distinct CDR3 sequences, 45% to 65% of which are singletons, and 7% rests with the top ten. This specimen consisted of PBMCs, obtained before or after stereotactic body radiation therapy (not recorded which). Every receptor here comes from a donor aged 50 or older with non-small cell lung cancer.

As concerns this clonotype: This is likely a read error, given that the CDR3 carries no conserved phenylalanine or tryptophan at its end. The DNA is left out, because the CDR3 cannot be placed on it with certainty; the CDR3 is given as TCRdb lists it. The rearrangement joins TRBV29-1 to TRBJ2-2; the DNA was not used to check the table's D call, TRBD1. The germline gives CDR1 SQVTM, CDR2 ANQGSEA. The CDR3 is made up of 17 amino acids, end residues included. CDR3 sequence: CSVEDQGTVENTGELFL.

The gene calls are TRBV5-1 and TRBJ1-2; weak D call: TRBD1 (6 bases). Trimming removed 0 bases from V and 8 bases from J, with 14 bases in between. The CDR3 loop spans 14 amino acids. The germline gives CDR1 SGHRS, CDR2 YFSETQ. For the CDR3, the DNA is TGCGCCAGCAGCTTGGCCCGGGGGCGAGGGGGCTACACCTTC. It specifies CASSLARGRGGYTF. Full variable domain (outside the CDR3, taken from reference TRBV5-1 and TRBJ1-2): KAGVTQTPRYLIKTRGQQVTLSCSPISGHRSVSWYQQTPGQGLQFLFEYFSETQRNKGNFPGRFSGRQFSNSRSEMNVSTLELGDSALYLCASSLARGRGGYTFGSGTRLTVV.

This clonotype has at least ten counts. V and J are TRBV3-1 and TRBJ1-4; D might be TRBD1 (5 bases). Germline V CDR1 and CDR2: LGHDT, YNNKEL (reference sequence). The V gene lost 0 bases and the J gene lost 7 bases, with 18 bases spanning the gap. This CDR3 comprises 17 residues. The CDR3 sequence: CASSQEVFWGVGEKLFF. The CDR3, as DNA: TGTGCCAGCAGCCAAGAGGTATTCTGGGGGGTTGGTGAAAAACTGTTTTTT.

The chain employs TRBV6-4 and TRBJ1-1, with D hard to call. The length of the CDR3 is 15 residues. V lost 5 bases and J lost 5, with 18 bases in between. Germline V lookup: CDR1 MRHNA, CDR2 SNTAGT. The CDR3 loop is CASSQTSSKATEAFF. The CDR3 DNA follows: TGTGCCAGCAGTCAGACGAGTTCTAAGGCTACTGAAGCTTTCTTT.

This clonotype is labeled medium-sized. The V call is TRBV5-1, the J call TRBJ1-5, with a possible D match to TRBD1 (6 bases). Trimming left V 4 bases short and J 6 bases short, with 14 bases between. The CDR3 is 14 residues long. Germline CDR1 SGHRS, CDR2 YFSETQ. This chain's CDR3 is CASSTGATGQPQHF. As DNA, the CDR3 is TGCGCCAGCAGCACGGGGGCAACCGGTCAGCCCCAGCATTTT.

The chain uses TRBV6-1 and TRBJ2-6; D may be TRBD1 (6 bases). CDR3 length: 16 amino acids. CDR1 and CDR2 (germline): MNHNS, SASEGT. Trimming shortened V by 5 bases and J by 2 bases, and 13 bases separated the two germline ends. CDR3: CASSPPSGAGANVLTF. For the CDR3, the DNA is TGTGCCAGCAGTCCCCCCTCAGGGGCTGGGGCCAACGTCCTGACTTTC.

This clonotype ranks as medium-sized. The J gene is TRBJ2-1, the V gene TRBV19, with 8 bases matching TRBD2. With V trimmed by 6 bases and J by 6 bases, 10 bases remained unmatched. The CDR3 is 15 amino acids. Germline values: CDR1 LNHDA, CDR2 SQIVND (reference sequence). CDR3 protein: CASRLTSEIINEQFF. The CDR3 coding sequence is TGTGCCAGTAGACTGACTAGCGAGATTATCAATGAGCAGTTCTTC.

This clonotype was seen at least ten times. The chain employs TRBV6-4 and TRBJ2-7; D perhaps matches TRBD2 (7 bases). Germline V gene lookup returns CDR1 MRHNA and CDR2 SNTAGT. V lost 5 bases and J lost 1, with 21 bases in between. The CDR3 has 17 amino acids. The CDR3 nucleotides are TGTGCCAGCAGTAGGGGGGGCCGACCGCCCCATTCCTACGAGCAGTACTTC. Translation gives CASSRGGRPPHSYEQYF.

This clonotype came up many times. The chain is built from TRBV10-3 and TRBJ2-1; either TRBD1 or TRBD2 may fit D (6 bases each). Germline CDR1 and CDR2: ENHRY and SYGVKD. The germline V and J ends were trimmed by 4 bases and 0 bases, with 19 bases remaining between them. The CDR3 has 18 residues. CDR3 sequence: CAISVGRGGWRSYNEQFF. The CDR3 nucleotides are TGTGCCATCAGTGTGGGCAGGGGAGGCTGGCGCTCCTACAATGAGCAGTTCTTC.

This clonotype is medium-sized. CDR3 sequence reads: CASGTGLSYEQYF. In nucleotides, the CDR3 is TGTGCCAGCGGGACAGGGCTTTCCTACGAGCAGTACTTC. This sequence joins TRBV7-9 and TRBJ2-7; 9 nucleotides line up with TRBD1. This CDR3 region has 13 residues. Germline lookup yields CDR1 SEHNR and CDR2 FQNEAQ (reference sequence). Trimming removed 8 bases from V and 1 base from J; junction bases left unmatched: 3.